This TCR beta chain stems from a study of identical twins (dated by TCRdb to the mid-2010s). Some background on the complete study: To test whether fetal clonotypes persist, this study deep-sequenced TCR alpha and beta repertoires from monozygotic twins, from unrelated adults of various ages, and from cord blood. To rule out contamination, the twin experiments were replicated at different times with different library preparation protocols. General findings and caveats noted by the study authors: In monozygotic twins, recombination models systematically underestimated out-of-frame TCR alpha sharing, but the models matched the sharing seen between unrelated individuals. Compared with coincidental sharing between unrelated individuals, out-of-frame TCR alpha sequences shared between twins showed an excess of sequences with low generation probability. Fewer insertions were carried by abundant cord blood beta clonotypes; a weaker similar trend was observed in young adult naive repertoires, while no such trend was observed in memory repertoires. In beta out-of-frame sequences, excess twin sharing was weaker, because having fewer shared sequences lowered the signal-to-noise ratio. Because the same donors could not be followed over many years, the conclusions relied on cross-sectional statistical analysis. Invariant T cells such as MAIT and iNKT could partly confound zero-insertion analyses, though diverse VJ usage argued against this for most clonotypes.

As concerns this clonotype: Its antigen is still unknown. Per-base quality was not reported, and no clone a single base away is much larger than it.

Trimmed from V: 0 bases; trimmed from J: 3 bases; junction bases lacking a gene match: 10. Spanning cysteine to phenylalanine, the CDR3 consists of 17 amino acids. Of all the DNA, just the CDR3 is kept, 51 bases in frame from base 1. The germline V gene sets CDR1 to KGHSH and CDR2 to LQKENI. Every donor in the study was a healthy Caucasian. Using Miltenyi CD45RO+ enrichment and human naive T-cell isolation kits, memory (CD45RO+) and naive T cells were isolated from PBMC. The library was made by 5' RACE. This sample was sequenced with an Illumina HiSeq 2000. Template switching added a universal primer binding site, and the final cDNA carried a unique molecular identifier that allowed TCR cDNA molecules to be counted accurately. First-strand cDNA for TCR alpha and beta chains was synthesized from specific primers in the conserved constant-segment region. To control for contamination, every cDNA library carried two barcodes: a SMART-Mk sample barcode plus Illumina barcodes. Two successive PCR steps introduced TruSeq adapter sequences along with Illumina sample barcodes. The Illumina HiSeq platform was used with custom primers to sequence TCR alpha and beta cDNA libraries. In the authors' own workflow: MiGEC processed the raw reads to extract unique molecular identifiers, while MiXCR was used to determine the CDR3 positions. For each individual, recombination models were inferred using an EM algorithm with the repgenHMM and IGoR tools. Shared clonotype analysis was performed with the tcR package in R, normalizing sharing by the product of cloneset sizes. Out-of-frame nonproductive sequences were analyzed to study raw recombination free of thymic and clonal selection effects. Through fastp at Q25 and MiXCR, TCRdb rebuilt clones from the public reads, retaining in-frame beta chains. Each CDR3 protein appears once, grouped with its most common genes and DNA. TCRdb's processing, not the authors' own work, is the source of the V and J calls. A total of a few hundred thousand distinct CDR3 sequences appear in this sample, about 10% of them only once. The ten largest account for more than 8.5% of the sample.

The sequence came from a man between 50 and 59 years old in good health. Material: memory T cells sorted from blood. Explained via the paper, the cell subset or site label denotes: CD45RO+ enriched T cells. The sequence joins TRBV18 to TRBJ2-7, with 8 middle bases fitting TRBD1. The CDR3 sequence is CASSPPVLDRAFYEQYF. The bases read TGTGCCAGCTCACCACCAGTTCTGGACAGGGCCTTCTACGAGCAGTACTTC.